Each of the 2 T cell receptor beta chains below was sequenced from the same sample in a study of cytomegalovirus exposure and HLA in healthy donors. Primers: 60 Vbeta forward and 13 Jbeta reverse. TCRdb keeps only in-frame clones here, not all; method: immunoSEQ multiplex PCR. This table has some 90,000 clones, roughly 63% appearing once. Specimen: PBMCs. The origin of the receptors is a boy aged 10-17 years in good health and CMV-seropositive.

The sample holds one count of this clone. The V and J genes are TRBV9 and TRBJ1-1, with D possibly matching TRBD1 (5 bases). The V end was cut by 4 bases, the J end by 9 bases, with 25 bases between. Germline lookup yields CDR1 SGDLS and CDR2 YYNGEE. The CDR3 runs to 16 residues. The CDR3: CASSPESGGTDSKAFF. The DNA of the CDR3 is TGTGCCAGCAGCCCAGAAAGCGGGGGAACCGATTCTAAAGCTTTCTTT.

CDR3 nucleotides: TGTGCCAGCAGCCGACGGGGGGGCGACAGGAGCTACGAGCAGTACTTC. Amino acid sequence: CASSRRGGDRSYEQYF. This rearrangement joins TRBV5-4 to TRBJ2-7; 8 bases fit TRBD2. Germline CDR1 and CDR2: SGHNT and YYREEE (reference sequence). V shed 4 bases and J 3 bases; nucleotides not matched to a gene: 12. The CDR3 contains 16 residues.